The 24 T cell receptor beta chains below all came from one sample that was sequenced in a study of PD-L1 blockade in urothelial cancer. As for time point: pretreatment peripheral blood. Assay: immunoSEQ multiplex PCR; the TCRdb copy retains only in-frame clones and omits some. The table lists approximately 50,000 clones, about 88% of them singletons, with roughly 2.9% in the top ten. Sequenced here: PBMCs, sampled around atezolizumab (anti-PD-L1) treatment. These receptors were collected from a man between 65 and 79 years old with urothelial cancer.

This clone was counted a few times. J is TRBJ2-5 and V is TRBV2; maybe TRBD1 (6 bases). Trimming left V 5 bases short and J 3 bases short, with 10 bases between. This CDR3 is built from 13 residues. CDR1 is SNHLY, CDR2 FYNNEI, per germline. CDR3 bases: TGTGCCAGCAGTCGGGACACCAAAGAGACCCAGTACTTC. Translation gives CASSRDTKETQYF. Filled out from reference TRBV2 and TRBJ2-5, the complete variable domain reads EPEVTQTPSHQVTQMGQEVILRCVPISNHLYFYWYRQILGQKVEFLVSFYNNEISEKSEIFDDQFSVERPDGSNFTLKIRSTKLEDSAMYFCASSRDTKETQYFGPGTRLLVL.

CDR3 coding DNA: TGTGCCAGCAGCCCATTACAGGGGACGGAGACCCAGTACTTC. It yields the protein CASSPLQGTETQYF. The V gene is TRBV5-5, the J gene TRBJ2-5, with 7 positions matching TRBD1. The CDR3 runs to 14 residues. Trimming took 4 bases from V and 5 from J; bases not matched to a gene: 8. Germline CDR1 SGHKS, CDR2 YYEKEE (reference sequence).

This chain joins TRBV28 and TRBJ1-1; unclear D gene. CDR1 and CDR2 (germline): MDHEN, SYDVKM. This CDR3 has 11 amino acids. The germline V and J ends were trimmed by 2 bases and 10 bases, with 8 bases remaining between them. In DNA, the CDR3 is TGTGCCAGCAGTTTAATGGCGGGAGCTTTCTTT. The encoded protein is CASSLMAGAFF.

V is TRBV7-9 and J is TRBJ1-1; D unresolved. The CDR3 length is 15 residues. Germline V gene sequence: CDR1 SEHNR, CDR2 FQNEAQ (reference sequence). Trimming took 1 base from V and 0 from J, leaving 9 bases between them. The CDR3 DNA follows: TGTGCCAGCAGCTTAGGTCTATCCGTGAACACTGAAGCTTTCTTT. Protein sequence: CASSLGLSVNTEAFF.

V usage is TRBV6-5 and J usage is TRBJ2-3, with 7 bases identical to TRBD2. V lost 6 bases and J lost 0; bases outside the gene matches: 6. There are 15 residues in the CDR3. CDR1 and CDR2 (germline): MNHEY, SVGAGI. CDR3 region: CASSHFSGSTDTQYF. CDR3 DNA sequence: TGTGCCAGCAGCCACTTTAGCGGGAGCACAGATACGCAGTATTTT.

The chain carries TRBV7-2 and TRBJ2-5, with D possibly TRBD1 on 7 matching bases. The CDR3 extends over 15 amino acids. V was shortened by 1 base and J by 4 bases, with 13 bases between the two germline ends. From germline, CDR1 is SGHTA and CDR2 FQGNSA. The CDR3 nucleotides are TGTGCCAGCAGCTTAGGAGGGCAGGGGGGAGAGACCCAGTACTTC. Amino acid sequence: CASSLGGQGGETQYF.

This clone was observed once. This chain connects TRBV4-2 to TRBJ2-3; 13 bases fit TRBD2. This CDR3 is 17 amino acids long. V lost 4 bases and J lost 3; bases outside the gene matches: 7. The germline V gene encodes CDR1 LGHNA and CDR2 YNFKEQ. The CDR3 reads CASSRTGTSGATDTQYF. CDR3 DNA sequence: TGTGCCAGCAGCCGAACCGGGACTAGCGGGGCGACAGATACGCAGTATTTT.

The CDR3 sequence is CASRSGTGGETLHF. CDR3 nucleotide sequence: TGTGCCAGCAGGTCCGGGACAGGGGGAGAAACCCTCCACTTT. This chain connects TRBV9 to TRBJ1-6; TRBD1 aligns across 11 bases. Germline V gives CDR1 SGDLS, CDR2 YYNGEE. The CDR3 spans 14 residues. Trimming cost V 5 bases and J 14 bases; bases outside gene matches: 9.

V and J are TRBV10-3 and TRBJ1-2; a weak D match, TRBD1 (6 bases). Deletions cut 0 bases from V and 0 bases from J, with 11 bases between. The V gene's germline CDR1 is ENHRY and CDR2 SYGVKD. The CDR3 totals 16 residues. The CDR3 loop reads CAISESEQGSNYGYTF. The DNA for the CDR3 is TGTGCCATCAGTGAGTCGGAACAGGGTTCTAACTATGGCTACACCTTC.

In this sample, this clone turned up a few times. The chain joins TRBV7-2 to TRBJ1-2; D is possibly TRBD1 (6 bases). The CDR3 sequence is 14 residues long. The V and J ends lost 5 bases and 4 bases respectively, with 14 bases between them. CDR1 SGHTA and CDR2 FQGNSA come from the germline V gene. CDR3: CASSQDRLSYGYTF. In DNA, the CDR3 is TGTGCCAGCAGCCAGGACAGACTATCCTATGGCTACACCTTC.

The CDR3 DNA follows: TGTGCCAGTAGTATCGAGACTGACGGCTCCCAGGCTTTCTTT. Its protein product is CASSIETDGSQAFF. The rearrangement uses TRBV19 and TRBJ1-1; D ambiguous. V lost 3 bases, J lost 11 bases, and 19 bases lay in between. Germline V gene lookup returns CDR1 LNHDA and CDR2 SQIVND (reference sequence). There are 14 residues in the CDR3.

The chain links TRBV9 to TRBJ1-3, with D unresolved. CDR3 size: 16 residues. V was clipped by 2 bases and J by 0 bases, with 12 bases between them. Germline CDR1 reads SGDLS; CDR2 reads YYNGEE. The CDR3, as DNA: TGTGCCAGCAGCGTGGAGCCATTGGGCTCTGGAAACACCATATATTTT. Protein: CASSVEPLGSGNTIYF.

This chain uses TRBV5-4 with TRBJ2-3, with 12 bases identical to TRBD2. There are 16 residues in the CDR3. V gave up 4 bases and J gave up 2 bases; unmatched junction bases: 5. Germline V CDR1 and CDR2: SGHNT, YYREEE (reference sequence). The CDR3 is CASSRTSGRTTDTQYF. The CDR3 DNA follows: TGTGCCAGCAGCAGAACTAGCGGGAGGACCACAGATACGCAGTATTTT.

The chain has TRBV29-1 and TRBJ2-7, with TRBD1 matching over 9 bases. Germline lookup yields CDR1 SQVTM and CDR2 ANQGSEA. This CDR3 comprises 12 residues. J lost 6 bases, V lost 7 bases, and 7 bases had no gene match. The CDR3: CSGGTGLGEQYF. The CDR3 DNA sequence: TGCAGCGGGGGGACAGGGCTCGGCGAGCAGTACTTC.

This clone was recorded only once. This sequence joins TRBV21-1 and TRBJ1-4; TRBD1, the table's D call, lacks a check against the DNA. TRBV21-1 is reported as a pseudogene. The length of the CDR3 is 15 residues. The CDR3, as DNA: TGTGCCAGCAGCCCCGGGACAGCTCAGAATGAAAAACTGTTTTTT. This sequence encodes CASSPGTAQNEKLFF.

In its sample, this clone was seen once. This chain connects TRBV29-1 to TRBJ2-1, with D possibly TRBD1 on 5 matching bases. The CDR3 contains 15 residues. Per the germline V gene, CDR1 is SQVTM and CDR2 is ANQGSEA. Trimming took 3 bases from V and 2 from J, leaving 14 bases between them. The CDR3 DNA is TGCAGCGTTGATTTTGGGGCCAGAGCCTACAATGAGCAGTTCTTC. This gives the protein CSVDFGARAYNEQFF.

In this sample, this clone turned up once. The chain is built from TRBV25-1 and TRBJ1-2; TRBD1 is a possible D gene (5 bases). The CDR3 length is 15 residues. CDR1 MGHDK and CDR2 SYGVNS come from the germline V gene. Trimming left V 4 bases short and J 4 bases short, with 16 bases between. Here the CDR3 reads CASSGYRGLSYGYTF. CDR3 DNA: TGTGCCAGCAGTGGGTACCGGGGACTAAGCTATGGCTACACCTTC.

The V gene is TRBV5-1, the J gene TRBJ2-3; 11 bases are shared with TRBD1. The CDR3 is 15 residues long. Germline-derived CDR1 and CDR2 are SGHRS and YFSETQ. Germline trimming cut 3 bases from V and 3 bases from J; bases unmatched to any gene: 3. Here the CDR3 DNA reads TGCGCCAGCAGCTCTGGGGACAGGGGGACAGATACGCAGTATTTT. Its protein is CASSSGDRGTDTQYF.

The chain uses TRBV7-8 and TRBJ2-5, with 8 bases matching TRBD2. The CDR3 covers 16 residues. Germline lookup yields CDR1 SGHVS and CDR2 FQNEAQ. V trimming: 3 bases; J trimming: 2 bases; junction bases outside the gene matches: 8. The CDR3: CASSFLSSGGQETQYF. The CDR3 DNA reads TGTGCCAGCAGCTTTCTCTCGAGCGGGGGACAAGAGACCCAGTACTTC.

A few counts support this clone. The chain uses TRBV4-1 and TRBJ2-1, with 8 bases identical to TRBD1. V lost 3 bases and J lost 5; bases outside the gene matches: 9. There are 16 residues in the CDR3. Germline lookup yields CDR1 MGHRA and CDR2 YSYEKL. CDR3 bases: TGCGCCAGCAGCCAGGATCGGACAGGGCGGAACAATGAGCAGTTCTTC. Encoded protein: CASSQDRTGRNNEQFF.

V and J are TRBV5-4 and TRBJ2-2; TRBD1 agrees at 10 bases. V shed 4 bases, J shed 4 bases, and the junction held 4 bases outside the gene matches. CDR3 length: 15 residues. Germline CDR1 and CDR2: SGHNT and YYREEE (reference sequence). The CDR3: CASSRDRGSTGELFF. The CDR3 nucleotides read TGTGCCAGCAGCCGGGACAGGGGTTCCACCGGGGAGCTGTTTTTT.

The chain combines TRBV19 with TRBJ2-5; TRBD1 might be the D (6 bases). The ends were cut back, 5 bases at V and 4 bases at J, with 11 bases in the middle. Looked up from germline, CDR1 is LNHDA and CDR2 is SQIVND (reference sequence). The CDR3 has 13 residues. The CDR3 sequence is CASSARGGETQYF. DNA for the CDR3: TGTGCCAGTAGTGCCAGGGGTGGAGAGACCCAGTACTTC.

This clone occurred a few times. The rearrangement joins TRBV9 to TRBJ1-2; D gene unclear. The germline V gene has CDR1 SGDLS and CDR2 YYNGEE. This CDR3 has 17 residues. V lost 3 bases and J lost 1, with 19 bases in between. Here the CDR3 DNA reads TGTGCCAGCAGCGAGCCCCTAGGCCGCCGTGTTAACTATGGCTACACCTTC. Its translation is CASSEPLGRRVNYGYTF.

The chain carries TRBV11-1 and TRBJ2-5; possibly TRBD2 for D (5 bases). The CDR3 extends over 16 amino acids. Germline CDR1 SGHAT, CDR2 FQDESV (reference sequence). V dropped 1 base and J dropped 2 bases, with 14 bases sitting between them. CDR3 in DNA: TGTGCCAGCAGCTTAGAGATAACTAGGCGACAAGAGACCCAGTACTTC. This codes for CASSLEITRRQETQYF.